The clone carrying this T cell receptor (beta chain) was observed a few times. Clones were read by immunoSEQ multiplex PCR, and TCRdb kept only the in-frame ones, dropping some. The table records 200,000 to 250,000 clones, roughly nine tenths of them present only once. The V gene's germline CDR1 is MNHNS and CDR2 SASEGT. V was shortened by 2 bases and J by 4 bases, with 9 bases between the two germline ends. This CDR3 spans 14 amino acids. The data were taken from a study of blood T cell repertoires in COVID-19. This clonotype originated in a man in his sixties with acute or convalescent COVID-19. Material: peripheral blood. The chain links TRBV6-1 to TRBJ1-3; maybe TRBD1 (5 bases). CDR3: CASSERRGGNTIYF. The CDR3 DNA sequence: TGTGCCAGCAGTGAAAGGAGGGGCGGAAACACCATATATTTT.